This T cell receptor (beta chain) was documented in a study of blood T cells in healthy people across ages. Study-wide findings and caveats: Estimated diversity across one million T cells was deemed an underestimate.

Germline V gives CDR1 SGHTA, CDR2 FQGNSA. This CDR3 has 15 residues. Losses at the gene ends were 5 bases for V and 6 bases for J; bases not matched to a gene: 10. In regard to this clonotype: Its antigen is not known.

A second about 7 to 11 cycle PCR used barcoded and J-beta primers. TCRdb re-analysed the 5' RACE reads in MiXCR, keeping a single row per CDR3 protein. This table has 550,000 to 650,000 distinct CDR3 sequences, about 29% appearing once. The extraction recovered at least 5.5 micrograms of total RNA per sample. Separately, the same data were catalogued under a study of T cells of mothers and their children. That investigation notes: Second-round PCR products received sample barcodes and 2-4 random nucleotides from the M1S primer.

Sequenced sample: blood. This clonotype was sampled from a boy aged 2-9 years in good health. This chain links TRBV7-2 with TRBJ2-3, with TRBD2 identical over 8 bases. CDR3 nucleotides: TGTGCCAGCAGCCGGGGGACTAGAGGTTCGGATACGCAGTATTTT. Protein product: CASSRGTRGSDTQYF.